In this sample, the clone carrying this TCR beta chain turned up a few times. The target antigen is unknown. One entry per CDR3 protein, called by TCRdb with MiXCR from the 5' RACE reads. The sample contains roughly 1,500,000 distinct CDR3 sequences, about 32% of which appear only once. This record belongs to a study of identical twins. Whole-study results and caveats: Models underpredicted monozygotic twin sharing of out-of-frame TCR alpha. These conclusions were based on statistical analysis (cross-sectional, not following the same donors). A partial confounding effect on zero-insertion analyses could come from invariant MAIT and iNKT cells.

The clonotype was recovered from a newborn girl in good health. The sequenced sample was cord blood.

The CDR3 sequence: CASSFPAGPGSYNEQFF. The CDR3, as DNA: TGTGCCAGCAGTTTCCCCGCAGGGCCGGGCTCCTACAATGAGCAGTTCTTC. This rearrangement joins TRBV12-3 or TRBV12-4 to TRBJ2-1; D possibly corresponds to TRBD1 (5 bases). CDR3 size: 17 residues. V was cut by 3 bases and J by 0 bases, with 15 bases left in between.